The rows below give T cell receptor beta chains drawn from one sample of a study of vaccination and CD4 T cells after COVID-19. Antigens of these TCRs are unknown. TCRdb called the PCR reads again in MiXCR, with one record for every CDR3 protein. Among about 8,500 distinct CDR3 sequences listed, about 50% were seen once. Source material: CD4+ T cells from blood, cultured in vitro. Source of these receptors: a human donor who had recovered from COVID-19. CDR3s include the opening cysteine and the closing phenylalanine or tryptophan. The D gene is left open where the match is weak. Only part of the rows carry a size: once, few, many, or a class if the clone is expanded.

clone_size j_call v_call d_call cdr3_aa cdr3_nt
- TRBJ1-2 TRBV6-5 TRBD1 CASSYGFRGLQTF TGTGCCAGCAGTTATGGCTTCAGGGGGTTGCAAACCTTC
- TRBJ1-1 TRBV10-3 TRBD1 CAIVGTGGWTEAFF TGTGCCATCGTCGGAACAGGGGGCTGGACTGAAGCTTTCTTT
- TRBJ1-1 TRBV28 - CATRLGGNTEAFF TGTGCCACCCGGTTGGGAGGGAACACTGAAGCTTTCTTT
- TRBJ1-3 TRBV18 - CASSPSPGTSSGNTIYF TGTGCCAGCTCACCCTCACCCGGGACCAGCTCTGGAAACACCATATATTTT
few TRBJ1-6 TRBV30 - CAWRPPGIRSPLHF TGTGCCTGGAGACCACCTGGGATCCGTTCACCCCTCCACTTT
- TRBJ1-1 TRBV5-1 - CASSLRPNTEAFF TGCGCCAGCAGCTTAAGGCCAAACACTGAAGCTTTCTTT
- TRBJ2-5 TRBV19 - CASSYIGEGQETQYF TGTGCCAGTAGTTATATAGGTGAGGGACAAGAGACCCAGTACTTC
- TRBJ1-6 TRBV11-2 TRBD1 CASSLRQGNSPLHF TGTGCCAGCAGCCTGAGACAGGGGAATTCACCCCTCCACTTT
few TRBJ1-1 TRBV20-1 - CSAIKNTEAFF TGCAGTGCTATAAAGAACACTGAAGCTTTCTTT
once TRBJ1-2 TRBV20-1 - CGFRTGNYGYTF TGCGGTTTTCGGACCGGCAACTATGGCTACACCTTC
- TRBJ2-7 TRBV5-6 - CASSAAGTGNYEQYF TGTGCCAGCAGCGCCGCCGGGACTGGGAACTACGAGCAGTACTTC
few TRBJ2-3 TRBV7-3 - CASSPDTDTQYF TGTGCCAGCAGCCCCGATACAGATACGCAGTATTTT
few TRBJ1-1 TRBV6-1 TRBD1 CASSEALYRGLLEAFF TGTGCCAGCAGTGAAGCTTTATACAGGGGGCTTCTTGAAGCTTTCTTT
medium-sized TRBJ2-1 TRBV6-2/TRBV6-3 - CASSYYSGRDAYNEQFF TGTGCCAGCAGTTACTATTCCGGCCGGGACGCCTACAATGAGCAGTTCTTC
- TRBJ2-2 TRBV7-2 - CASNPSNTGELFF TGTGCCAGCAATCCATCGAACACCGGGGAGCTGTTTTTT
few TRBJ1-2 TRBV11-2 - CASSPIGAGGYTF TGTGCCAGCAGCCCCATCGGGGCGGGGGGCTACACCTTC
medium-sized TRBJ1-2 TRBV11-3 - CASSERGENYGYTF TGTGCCAGCAGCGAGAGGGGGGAGAACTATGGCTACACCTTC
- TRBJ1-4 TRBV20-1 - CSALTTATNEKLFF TGCAGTGCTCTTACAACCGCAACTAATGAAAAACTGTTTTTT
- TRBJ1-1 TRBV4-1 - CASSQRDNLNTEAFF TGCGCCAGCAGCCAACGGGACAACTTGAACACTGAAGCTTTCTTT
few TRBJ2-1 TRBV10-1 TRBD2 CAINSGSSYNEQFF TGCGCCATCAATAGCGGGAGCTCCTACAATGAGCAGTTCTTC
- TRBJ1-1 TRBV27 TRBD1 CAGSEQGVGDIEAFF TGTGCCGGCAGTGAACAGGGGGTAGGAGATATTGAAGCTTTCTTT
- TRBJ1-5 TRBV6-2/TRBV6-3 - CTSSYSIRRGLDQPQHF TGTACCAGCAGTTACTCGATCAGGCGGGGTTTGGATCAGCCCCAGCATTTT
- TRBJ1-4 TRBV19 - CASSIFGTQLFF TGTGCCAGTAGCATATTCGGGACACAACTGTTTTTT